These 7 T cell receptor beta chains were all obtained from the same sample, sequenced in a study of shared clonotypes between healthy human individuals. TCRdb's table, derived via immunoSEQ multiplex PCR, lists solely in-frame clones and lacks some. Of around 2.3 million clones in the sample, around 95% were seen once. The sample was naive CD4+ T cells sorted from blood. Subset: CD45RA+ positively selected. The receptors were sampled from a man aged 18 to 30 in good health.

DNA for the CDR3: TGTGCCAGCAGCGTAATGGGGACAGGGGACTATGGCTACACCTTC. Its translation: CASSVMGTGDYGYTF. J is TRBJ1-2 and V is TRBV9; 10 bases are a match to TRBD1. The ends lost 1 base at V and 3 bases at J; junction bases unmatched: 3. In germline, CDR1 is SGDLS, CDR2 YYNGEE. The CDR3 contains 15 residues.

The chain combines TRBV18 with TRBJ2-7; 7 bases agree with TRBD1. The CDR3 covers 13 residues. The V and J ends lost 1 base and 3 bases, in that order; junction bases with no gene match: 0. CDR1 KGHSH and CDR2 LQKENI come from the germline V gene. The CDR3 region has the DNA TGTGCCAGCTCACCACGGACAGGCTACGAGCAGTACTTC. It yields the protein CASSPRTGYEQYF.

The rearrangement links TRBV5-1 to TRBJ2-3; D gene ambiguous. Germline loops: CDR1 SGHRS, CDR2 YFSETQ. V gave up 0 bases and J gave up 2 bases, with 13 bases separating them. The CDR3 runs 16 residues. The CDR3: CASSLEGAASTDTQYF. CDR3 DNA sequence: TGCGCCAGCAGCTTGGAGGGCGCAGCCTCCACAGATACGCAGTATTTT.

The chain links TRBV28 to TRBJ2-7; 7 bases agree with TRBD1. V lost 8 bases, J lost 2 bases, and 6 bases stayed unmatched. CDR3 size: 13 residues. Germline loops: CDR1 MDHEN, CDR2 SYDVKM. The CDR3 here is CASYRTGAYEQYF. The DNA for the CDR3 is TGTGCCAGCTACAGGACAGGAGCCTACGAGCAGTACTTC.

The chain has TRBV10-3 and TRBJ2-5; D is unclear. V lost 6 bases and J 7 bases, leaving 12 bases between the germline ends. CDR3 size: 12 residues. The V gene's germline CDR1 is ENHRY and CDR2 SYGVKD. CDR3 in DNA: TGTGCCATCAGCCCAAATGGCGGGACCCAGTACTTC. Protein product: CAISPNGGTQYF.

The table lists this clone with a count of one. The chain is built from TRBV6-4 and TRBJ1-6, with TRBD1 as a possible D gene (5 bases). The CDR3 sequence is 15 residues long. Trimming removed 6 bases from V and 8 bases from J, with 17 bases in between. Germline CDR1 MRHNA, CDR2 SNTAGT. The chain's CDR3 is CASSGAGEEDSPLHF. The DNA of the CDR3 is TGTGCCAGCAGCGGCGCGGGGGAGGAGGATTCACCCCTCCACTTT.

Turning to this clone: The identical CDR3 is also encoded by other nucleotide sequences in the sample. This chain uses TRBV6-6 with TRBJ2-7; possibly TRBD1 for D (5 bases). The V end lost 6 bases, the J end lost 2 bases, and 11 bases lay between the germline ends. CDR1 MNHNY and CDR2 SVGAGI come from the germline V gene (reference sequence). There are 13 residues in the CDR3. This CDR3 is CASSYTGAYEQYF. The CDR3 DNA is TGTGCCAGCAGCTACACAGGAGCCTACGAGCAGTACTTC.